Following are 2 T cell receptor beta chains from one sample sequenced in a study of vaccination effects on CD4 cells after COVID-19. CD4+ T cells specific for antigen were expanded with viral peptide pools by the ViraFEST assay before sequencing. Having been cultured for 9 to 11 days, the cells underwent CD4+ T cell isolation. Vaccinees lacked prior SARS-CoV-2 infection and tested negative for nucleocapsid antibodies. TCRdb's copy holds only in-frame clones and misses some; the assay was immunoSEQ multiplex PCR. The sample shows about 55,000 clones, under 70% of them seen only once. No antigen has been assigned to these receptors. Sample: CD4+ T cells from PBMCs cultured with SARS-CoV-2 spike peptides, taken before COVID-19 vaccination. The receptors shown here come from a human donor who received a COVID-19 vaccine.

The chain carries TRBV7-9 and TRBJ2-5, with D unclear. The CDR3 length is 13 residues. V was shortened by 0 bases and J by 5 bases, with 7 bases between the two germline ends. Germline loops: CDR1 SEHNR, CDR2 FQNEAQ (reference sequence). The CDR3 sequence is CASSLAGFETQYF. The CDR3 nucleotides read TGTGCCAGCAGCTTAGCTGGGTTCGAGACCCAGTACTTC.

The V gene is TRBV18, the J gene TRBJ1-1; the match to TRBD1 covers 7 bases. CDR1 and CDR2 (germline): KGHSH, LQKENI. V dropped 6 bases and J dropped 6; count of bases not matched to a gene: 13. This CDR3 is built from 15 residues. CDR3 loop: CASSAWARGEAEAFF. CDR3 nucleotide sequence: TGTGCCAGCTCCGCTTGGGCCAGGGGGGAGGCTGAAGCTTTCTTT.